This record covers a single TCR beta chain. This sample is part of a study of a mutant IDH1 vaccine in newly diagnosed glioma. Study-wide background: Sex distribution of treated patients was around 62% male and approximately 38% female; mean age was around 40 years.

Noted time point: baseline, week 1 (first vaccination visit). Treatment denoted: pre-vaccination baseline after standard-of-care therapy. Clones were sequenced by immunoSEQ multiplex PCR, and TCRdb holds only the in-frame ones, with some missing. The sample consists of 65,000 to 70,000 clones, more than 70% of them appearing once. The sample here was peripheral blood mononuclear cells (PBMCs), taken from a glioma patient treated with radiotherapy, temozolomide or both. The sequence was obtained from a woman aged 18-29 years with glioma. Some clones in this sample may be carry-over from other donors' samples.

The CDR3 loop is CASSQDISGFTDTQYF. DNA for the CDR3: TGCGCCAGCAGCCAAGATATAAGCGGTTTCACAGATACGCAGTATTTT. The rearrangement uses TRBV4-1 and TRBJ2-3, with D possibly matching TRBD2 (5 bases). The germline V and J ends were trimmed by 0 bases and 2 bases, with 12 bases remaining between them. Germline loops: CDR1 MGHRA, CDR2 YSYEKL. The CDR3 has 16 amino acids.